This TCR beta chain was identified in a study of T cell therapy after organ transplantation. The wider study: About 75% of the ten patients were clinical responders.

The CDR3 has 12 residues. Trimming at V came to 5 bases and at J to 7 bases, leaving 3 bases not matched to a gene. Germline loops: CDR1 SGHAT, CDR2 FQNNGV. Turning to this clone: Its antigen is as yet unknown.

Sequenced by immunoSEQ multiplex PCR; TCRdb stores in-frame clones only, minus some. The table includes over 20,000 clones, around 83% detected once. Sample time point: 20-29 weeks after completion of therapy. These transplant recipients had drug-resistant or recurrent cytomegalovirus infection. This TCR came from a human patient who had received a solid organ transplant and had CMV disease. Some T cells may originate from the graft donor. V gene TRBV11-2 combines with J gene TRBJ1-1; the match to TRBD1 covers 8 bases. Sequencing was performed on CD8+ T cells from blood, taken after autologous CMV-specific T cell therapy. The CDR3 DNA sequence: TGTGCCAGCAGCCCGACAGGGGTTGAAGCTTTCTTT. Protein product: CASSPTGVEAFF.